These 7 T cell receptor beta chains came from one sample sequenced in a study of cytomegalovirus exposure and HLA in healthy donors. The PCR used 60 Vbeta and 13 Jbeta primers. Sequencing was performed with immunoSEQ multiplex PCR; in TCRdb, only in-frame clones are kept and a portion is missing. The sample lists 80,000 or so clones; approximately 61% were seen once. The sample comprised PBMCs. Every receptor here comes from a woman aged 50 to 60 in good health and CMV-seropositive.

The chain has TRBV7-8 and TRBJ2-2; no clear D gene. V was pared by 5 bases and J by 7 bases, with 8 bases between. The CDR3 runs 12 residues. Germline V lookup: CDR1 SGHVS, CDR2 FQNEAQ. The CDR3, as DNA: TGTGCCAGCAGCCGGGTGGGCGGGGAGCTGTTTTTT. The encoded protein is CASSRVGGELFF.

The chain combines TRBV9 with TRBJ2-3, with 12 bases that match TRBD2. Trimming took 2 bases from V and 3 from J; bases not matched to a gene: 4. Germline V gene data show CDR1 as SGDLS and CDR2 as YYNGEE. The CDR3 extends over 16 amino acids. The CDR3 sequence is CASSVLAGGLTDTQYF. The CDR3 nucleotides read TGTGCCAGCAGCGTTCTAGCGGGGGGGCTGACAGATACGCAGTATTTT.

In its sample, this clone was seen once. The rearrangement links TRBV5-1 to TRBJ1-1; D is perhaps TRBD1 (6 bases). The V and J ends lost 4 bases and 6 bases respectively, with 16 bases between them. CDR1 and CDR2 from the germline V gene are SGHRS and YFSETQ. CDR3 length: 14 amino acids. DNA for the CDR3: TGCGCCAGCAGCCTTGGTCCAGGGGACGCTGAAGCTTTCTTT. Translating gives CASSLGPGDAEAFF.

Here the CDR3 DNA reads TGTGCCAGCAGCGTAGTTGGGGAGGGAGGAAACATTCAGTACTTC. Translation: CASSVVGEGGNIQYF. This chain links TRBV9 with TRBJ2-4; 7 bases are a match to TRBD2. This CDR3 is built from 15 residues. The germline V gene encodes CDR1 SGDLS and CDR2 YYNGEE. V trimming: 0 bases; J trimming: 6 bases; junction bases outside the gene matches: 6.

V gene TRBV7-2 combines with J gene TRBJ2-7; D remains ambiguous. CDR3 length equals 13 residues. Germline V gives CDR1 SGHTA, CDR2 FQGNSA. Trimming removed 2 bases at V and 9 bases at J, with 14 bases between. The CDR3 is CASSLTEGRGQYV. The CDR3 nucleotides are TGTGCCAGCAGCTTAACAGAAGGTCGCGGGCAGTACGTC.

The chain carries TRBV28 and TRBJ1-5; TRBD1 is a possible D gene (6 bases). The germline CDR1 and CDR2 sequences are MDHEN and SYDVKM. The V end was cut by 7 bases, the J end by 9 bases, with 22 bases between. There are 15 residues in the CDR3. In DNA form, the CDR3 reads TGTGCCAGCACCTCCCAAACAGGGCGATATTTGCCCCAGCATTTT. Translated: CASTSQTGRYLPQHF.

This chain connects TRBV6-6 to TRBJ2-7; TRBD2 matches at 7 bases. V gave up 9 bases and J gave up 3 bases; unmatched junction bases: 5. Germline CDR1 is MNHNY and CDR2 is SVGAGI (reference sequence). The CDR3 has 12 amino acids. The CDR3 is CASGGDFYEQYV. CDR3 nucleotide sequence: TGTGCCAGTGGGGGGGACTTCTACGAGCAGTACGTC.